These T cell receptor beta chains were read from a single sample in a study of blood T cells in healthy people across ages. TCRdb re-called the 5' RACE reads with MiXCR, one entry per CDR3 protein. The sample records fewer than 2,000,000 distinct CDR3 sequences, approximately 32% being singletons. Sequencing input: blood. Receptors were obtained from a woman in her twenties or thirties in good health. The CDR3 runs from the conserved cysteine through the conserved F or W.

CDR3aa: CASSPTGGGDGYTF
j_gene: TRBJ1-2
v_gene: TRBV2

CDR3aa: CASSYDRGYNEQFF
j_gene: TRBJ2-1
v_gene: TRBV6-5

CDR3aa: CASSFGLAAGDTQYF
j_gene: TRBJ2-3
v_gene: TRBV27

CDR3aa: CSEHGPAYDEQFF
j_gene: TRBJ2-1
v_gene: TRBV29-1

CDR3aa: CASTRTGGQTEAFF
j_gene: TRBJ1-1
v_gene: TRBV6-2/TRBV6-3

CDR3aa: CAAGTDLYEQYF
j_gene: TRBJ2-7
v_gene: TRBV28

CDR3aa: CASSPTGGYGYEQYF
j_gene: TRBJ2-7
v_gene: TRBV27

CDR3aa: CASSFVAGGDYEQYF
j_gene: TRBJ2-7
v_gene: TRBV5-1

CDR3aa: CASSLTSGPPQETQYF
j_gene: TRBJ2-5
v_gene: TRBV7-3

CDR3aa: CASRSSQGEQWCEQYF
j_gene: TRBJ2-7
v_gene: TRBV6-6

CDR3aa: CSVGSLGTQYF
j_gene: TRBJ2-5
v_gene: TRBV29-1

CDR3aa: CASSQGQGIRNIQYF
j_gene: TRBJ2-4
v_gene: TRBV6-2/TRBV6-3

CDR3aa: CSARTTRGGNQPQHF
j_gene: TRBJ1-5
v_gene: TRBV20-1

CDR3aa: CASSQEAGSSYNEQFF
j_gene: TRBJ2-1
v_gene: TRBV3-1

CDR3aa: CASSPNHGTSAREQFF
j_gene: TRBJ2-1
v_gene: TRBV2

CDR3aa: CASSSHRGTYGYTF
j_gene: TRBJ1-2
v_gene: TRBV5-1

CDR3aa: CSARVAKGRGRNEQYF
j_gene: NA
v_gene: TRBV20-1

CDR3aa: CASSWLGGNMNTEAFF
j_gene: TRBJ1-1
v_gene: TRBV12-3/TRBV12-4

CDR3aa: CASSLLSSGRGTQYF
j_gene: TRBJ2-3
v_gene: TRBV7-2

CDR3aa: CASSLAATGEGNEQFF
j_gene: TRBJ2-1
v_gene: TRBV7-6

CDR3aa: CASKPGTGVYPPDNEQFF
j_gene: TRBJ2-1
v_gene: TRBV6-1

CDR3aa: CASSLAAGFYNEQFF
j_gene: TRBJ2-1
v_gene: TRBV5-1

CDR3aa: CASSLGQGGDQPQHF
j_gene: TRBJ1-5
v_gene: TRBV7-9

CDR3aa: CASSQNQGSYNEQFF
j_gene: TRBJ2-1
v_gene: TRBV4-1

CDR3aa: CASSSGTSGYEQFF
j_gene: TRBJ2-1
v_gene: TRBV7-3

CDR3aa: CASSESGQGGSYEQYF
j_gene: TRBJ2-7
v_gene: TRBV6-1

CDR3aa: CASSQHTQGSQPQHF
j_gene: TRBJ1-5
v_gene: TRBV4-1

CDR3aa: CASLGTSVYNEQFF
j_gene: TRBJ2-1
v_gene: TRBV12-3/TRBV12-4

CDR3aa: CASSPLSGTSNYNEQFF
j_gene: TRBJ2-1
v_gene: TRBV3-1

CDR3aa: CATKAGGLGTGELFF
j_gene: TRBJ2-2
v_gene: TRBV11-2

CDR3aa: CAASSRDRGHYGYTF
j_gene: TRBJ1-2
v_gene: TRBV15